Given below is one T cell receptor (beta chain) in context. Its antigen is unidentified. TCRdb's table, derived via immunoSEQ multiplex PCR, lists solely in-frame clones and lacks some. The sample shows roughly 2.4 million clones, 95% of them seen only once. This sample was taken from a study of shared clonotypes between healthy human individuals. Study-wide findings and caveats: Among donors, clonotype sharing was expected to be affected by sequencing depth. Sorted-subset sequencing, rarefaction showed, was incomplete despite large depth.

The CDR3 consists of 15 residues. Germline lookup yields CDR1 SGHRS and CDR2 YFSETQ. V shed 1 base, J shed 4 bases, and the junction held 5 bases outside the gene matches. The TCR was taken from a man aged 18 to 35 in good health. The rearrangement uses TRBV5-1 and TRBJ2-1, with 7 bases matching TRBD2. Material: naive CD4+ T cells sorted from blood. The subset: CD45RA+ positively selected. CDR3: CASSLSAGEYNEQFF. The CDR3 DNA is TGCGCCAGCAGCTTGTCGGCGGGGGAATACAATGAGCAGTTCTTC.